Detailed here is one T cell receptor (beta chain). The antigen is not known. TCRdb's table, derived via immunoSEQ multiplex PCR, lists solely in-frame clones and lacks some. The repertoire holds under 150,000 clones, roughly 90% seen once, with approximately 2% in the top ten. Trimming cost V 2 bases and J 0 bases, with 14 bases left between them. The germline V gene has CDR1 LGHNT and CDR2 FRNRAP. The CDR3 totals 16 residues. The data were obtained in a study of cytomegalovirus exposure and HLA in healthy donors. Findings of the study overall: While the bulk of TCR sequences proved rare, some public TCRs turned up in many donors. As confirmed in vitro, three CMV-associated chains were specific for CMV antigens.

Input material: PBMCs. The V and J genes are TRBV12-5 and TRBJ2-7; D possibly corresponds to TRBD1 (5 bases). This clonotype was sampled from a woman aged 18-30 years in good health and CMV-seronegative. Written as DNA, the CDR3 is TGTGCTAGTGGTTTGAGCAACAGGTTCACCTCCTACGAGCAGTACTTC. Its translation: CASGLSNRFTSYEQYF.